This TCR beta chain comes out of a study of blood T cells in healthy people across ages. Donation came from healthy Caucasian individuals in Russia who were aged about 6 to 100. Study-wide results and limits: A strong correlation was seen between TCR beta diversity and naive T cell percentage.

The use of a sample-barcoded 5' primer and a J-beta primer mix characterized a second PCR of roughly 6 to 11 cycles. TCRdb independently ran MiXCR on the 5' RACE reads; one entry per CDR3 protein. The sample records under 950,000 distinct CDR3 sequences, 22% being singletons. As concerns this clonotype: Its antigen is unknown.

V shed 5 bases and J shed 0 bases, with 16 bases lying between them. The CDR3 contains 16 residues. The germline V gene encodes CDR1 SGHAT and CDR2 FQNNGV. Sequencing used blood. The chain employs TRBV11-2 and TRBJ1-1, with D perhaps TRBD1 (5 bases). The TCR was taken from a man in his sixties or seventies in good health. The CDR3: CASSSRQTKMNTEAFF. The CDR3 nucleotides are TGTGCCAGCAGCAGTCGACAGACAAAGATGAACACTGAAGCTTTCTTT.